The 16 T cell receptor beta chains listed next were all sequenced from one sample in a study of siplizumab effects on memory and regulatory T cells. Generated by immunoSEQ multiplex PCR, the TCRdb table keeps only in-frame clones and is missing some. The sample gives more than 60,000 clones, roughly 97% of which show up once; about 0.095% is in the top ten. The sample was naive CD8+ T cells sorted from blood. These receptors were taken from a human donor in good health.

This clone has just one count. The chain links TRBV12-5 to TRBJ2-7; D is ambiguous. The V gene's germline CDR1 is LGHNT and CDR2 FRNRAP. Trimming stripped 8 bases from V and 0 bases from J, with 14 bases between. This CDR3 spans 14 amino acids. CDR3 sequence reads: CASSNPVSSYEQYF. The CDR3 region has the DNA TGTGCTAGTAGTAACCCAGTTAGCTCCTACGAGCAGTACTTC.

The V call is TRBV28, the J call TRBJ2-4; D remains ambiguous. CDR1 and CDR2 from the germline V gene are MDHEN and SYDVKM. V lost 3 bases to trimming and J lost 0 bases, with 6 bases between them. This CDR3 has 14 residues. This CDR3 reads CASSFHLAKNIQYF. The DNA for the CDR3 is TGTGCCAGCAGTTTCCACCTAGCCAAAAACATTCAGTACTTC.

This sequence joins TRBV6-1 and TRBJ2-5; 7 bases match TRBD1. Germline CDR1 MNHNS, CDR2 SASEGT. With V trimmed by 1 base and J by 4 bases, 0 bases remained unmatched. CDR3 length: 13 amino acids. CDR3 in amino acids: CASSEEGAETQYF. The CDR3 DNA follows: TGTGCCAGCAGTGAAGAGGGGGCAGAGACCCAGTACTTC.

CDR3 loop: CARQNPGQGKSSYNEQFF. The CDR3 nucleotides read TGCGCCAGACAGAATCCGGGACAGGGAAAAAGCTCCTACAATGAGCAGTTCTTC. This rearrangement joins TRBV4-3 to TRBJ2-1, with 9 nucleotides matching TRBD1. This CDR3 has 18 amino acids. With V trimmed by 9 bases and J by 0 bases, 15 bases remained unmatched. The germline V gene encodes CDR1 LGHNA and CDR2 YSLEER.

This chain links TRBV19 with TRBJ2-7; D gene ambiguous. With 5 bases removed from V and 4 bases from J, the gap between germline ends came to 6 bases. Germline assignment: CDR1 LNHDA and CDR2 SQIVND (reference sequence). The CDR3 sequence is 11 residues long. Here the CDR3 reads CASSFHYEQYF. The CDR3 coding sequence is TGTGCCAGTAGTTTTCATTACGAGCAGTACTTC.

This chain links TRBV5-1 with TRBJ2-1, with 9 bases identical to TRBD2. Germline V lookup: CDR1 SGHRS, CDR2 YFSETQ. This CDR3 contains 16 residues. The J segment lost 3 bases and the V segment lost 3 bases, leaving 7 bases of the junction unmatched. This chain's CDR3 is CASSWGLAGSYNEQFF. CDR3 nucleotides: TGCGCCAGCAGCTGGGGGCTAGCGGGGAGCTACAATGAGCAGTTCTTC.

The chain carries TRBV4-3 and TRBJ2-7; D gene uncertain. Germline CDR1 and CDR2: LGHNA and YSLEER. Trimming stripped 1 base from V and 0 bases from J, with 13 bases between. The CDR3 has 16 residues. CDR3 protein: CASSQGAVGFSYEQYF. CDR3 in DNA: TGCGCCAGCAGCCAAGGGGCCGTAGGATTCTCCTACGAGCAGTACTTC.

The chain recombines TRBV4-3 with TRBJ2-5, with D unclear. The last part of the DNA fits TRBJ2-7 better; the J call may be wrong. Germline V gene lookup returns CDR1 LGHNA and CDR2 YSLEER. The CDR3 spans 13 residues. CDR3 in DNA: TGCGCCAGCAGCCAAGGTAAAACCTACGAGCAGTACTTC. Its translation is CASSQGKTYEQYF.

The genes are TRBV5-1 and TRBJ1-1; a possible D gene is TRBD1 (5 bases). From germline, CDR1 is SGHRS and CDR2 YFSETQ. V gave up 2 bases and J gave up 5 bases, with 10 bases separating them. The CDR3 runs to 13 residues. The CDR3 protein is CASSLDSGTEAFF. The CDR3 DNA sequence: TGCGCCAGCAGCTTAGACAGTGGAACTGAAGCTTTCTTT.

This clone has only one observation. The chain carries TRBV7-9 and TRBJ2-2; the D call may be TRBD1 or TRBD2 (6 bases each). CDR3 length equals 17 residues. Germline V gene lookup returns CDR1 SEHNR and CDR2 FQNEAQ (reference sequence). V lost 4 bases, J lost 4 bases, and 19 bases lay in between. DNA of the CDR3: TGTGCCAGCAGCTGGAGTGGGGGGCCGTTTTCCACCGGGGAGCTGTTTTTT. Translated: CASSWSGGPFSTGELFF. Using reference TRBV7-9 and TRBJ2-2 for the parts outside the CDR3, the full variable domain is DTGVSQNPRHKITKRGQNVTFRCDPISEHNRLYWYRQTLGQGPEFLTYFQNEAQLEKSRLLSDRFSAERPKGSFSTLEIQRTEQGDSAMYLCASSWSGGPFSTGELFFGEGSRLTVL.

This rearrangement joins TRBV29-1 to TRBJ2-3; the D is unclear. Per germline, CDR1 SQVTM and CDR2 ANQGSEA. The CDR3 consists of 12 residues. Trimming removed 0 bases at V and 6 bases at J, with 7 bases between. CDR3 sequence: CSVEDLGDTQYF. DNA of the CDR3: TGCAGCGTTGAAGACTTGGGTGATACGCAGTATTTT.

V usage is TRBV7-9 and J usage is TRBJ2-3, with 8 bases matching TRBD2. V lost 3 bases, J lost 3 bases, and 2 bases stayed unmatched. Looked up from germline, CDR1 is SEHNR and CDR2 is FQNEAQ (reference sequence). The CDR3 length is 14 residues. CDR3 sequence: CASSFGGVTDTQYF. The DNA of the CDR3 is TGTGCCAGCAGCTTCGGGGGGGTGACAGATACGCAGTATTTT.

This chain joins TRBV29-1 and TRBJ2-3, with no clear D. Per germline, CDR1 SQVTM and CDR2 ANQGSEA. CDR3 size: 17 residues. Trimming took 6 bases from V and 2 from J, leaving 24 bases between them. The CDR3, as DNA: TGCAGCGTGAAGAGCACCGCGGTATCTCCTTTCACAGATACGCAGTATTTT. Translating gives CSVKSTAVSPFTDTQYF.

The rearrangement uses TRBV11-2 and TRBJ2-7; TRBD1 agrees at 7 bases. The germline CDR1 and CDR2 sequences are SGHAT and FQNNGV. V shed 1 base, J shed 6 bases, and the junction held 3 bases outside the gene matches. This CDR3 comprises 13 residues. The CDR3, as DNA: TGTGCCAGCAGCTTAGGAAGGGGGCTCGAGCAGTACTTC. Its translation is CASSLGRGLEQYF.

This clone was picked up one time. The V and J genes are TRBV4-3 and TRBJ2-2; 8 bases fit TRBD2. Looked up from germline, CDR1 is LGHNA and CDR2 is YSLEER. This CDR3 comprises 16 residues. V lost 0 bases to trimming and J lost 6 bases; unmatched junction nucleotides: 6. The CDR3, as DNA: TGCGCCAGCAGCCAAGACCCCGGGGGGGCCCCCGGGGAGCTGTTTTTT. Encoded protein: CASSQDPGGAPGELFF.

The CDR3 DNA follows: TGTGCCAGCAGTTACTCGCAGGGGGGTTACGAGCAGTACTTC. This gives the protein CASSYSQGGYEQYF. The chain recombines TRBV6-5 with TRBJ2-7, with D possibly matching TRBD1 (7 bases). Germline V lookup: CDR1 MNHEY, CDR2 SVGAGI. The CDR3 loop spans 14 amino acids. V lost 0 bases to trimming and J lost 4 bases, with 10 bases between them.